Described below is a single TCR beta chain sequence and its context. Its antigen remains undetermined. Base qualities were left out, and no much larger clone turns up one base away. This entry comes from a study of blood T cell repertoires in COVID-19 (dated by TCRdb to the early 2020s). With regard to the full study: The collaborator samples originated in the United States, Italy and Spain and spanned the acute and convalescent phases of COVID-19. The samples were drawn from the first 160 participants of the ongoing ImmuneRACE study and from 950 to 1,500 subjects provided by 6 global collaborators. Deeply sampled blood TCRbeta repertoires from subjects exposed to, actively infected with, or recovered from COVID-19 were included in the dataset. The repertoires were released in a freely available public database meant as a resource for research on the immune response to SARS-CoV-2. Where available, HLA class I and class II types were taken from metadata supplied by the sample provider and were not determined by assay-based typing. The material from the prospective study consisted of cDNA or gDNA derived from T cells, B-cell-depleted T cells, or PBMCs. Sample metadata almost always included a de-identified subject ID, COVID-19 status, age in years and sex. The paper as a whole reports these results and caveats: Clinical and demographic metadata were provided uncurated, with the amount varying by source and participant.

The collaborating institutions used their own protocols to collect whole blood in K2EDTA tubes. Collaborator samples were shipped for TCRbeta analysis as frozen whole blood, isolated PBMCs, or DNA extracted from either sample type. TCRbeta CDR3 regions were amplified from genomic DNA by means of the immunoSEQ Assay, a bias-controlled multiplex PCR. Regarding the original processing steps: The number of nucleated cells in each sample was estimated from the amplification of reference gene primers within the assay. Sequence reads were collapsed and filtered to measure the absolute abundance of every unique TCRbeta CDR3 rearrangement. For each sample, productive Simpson clonality was calculated as the square root of Simpson's diversity index across productive rearrangements. TCRdb limited this immuneACCESS table to in-frame rearrangements with V and J called. A share of clones is missing; checked studies link under half to unresolved V genes, and the rest is unexplained. Clone size and the V and J calls come from that table; the DNA yielded D and trimming. The sample profile shows fewer than 3,000 clones; about 85% of them were found once. Of the sample, about a sixth falls within the top ten clones.

The clonotype was recovered from a man aged 70 or older with active COVID-19. The sequencing input was peripheral blood.

CDR3 protein: CASSKSSSYNEQFF. The nucleotides read TGTGCCAGCTCCAAATCTAGCTCCTACAATGAGCAGTTCTTC. The chain is assembled from TRBV2 and TRBJ2-1; the D gene is not confidently resolved. Sequences SNHLY (CDR1) and FYNNEI (CDR2) are obtained from the germline V gene. V loses 8 bases, J loses 0 bases, and the germline ends lie 11 bases apart. There are 14 amino acids in the CDR3, from cysteine to phenylalanine inclusive. This entry keeps only the CDR3 DNA: 42 bases, framed from base 1.